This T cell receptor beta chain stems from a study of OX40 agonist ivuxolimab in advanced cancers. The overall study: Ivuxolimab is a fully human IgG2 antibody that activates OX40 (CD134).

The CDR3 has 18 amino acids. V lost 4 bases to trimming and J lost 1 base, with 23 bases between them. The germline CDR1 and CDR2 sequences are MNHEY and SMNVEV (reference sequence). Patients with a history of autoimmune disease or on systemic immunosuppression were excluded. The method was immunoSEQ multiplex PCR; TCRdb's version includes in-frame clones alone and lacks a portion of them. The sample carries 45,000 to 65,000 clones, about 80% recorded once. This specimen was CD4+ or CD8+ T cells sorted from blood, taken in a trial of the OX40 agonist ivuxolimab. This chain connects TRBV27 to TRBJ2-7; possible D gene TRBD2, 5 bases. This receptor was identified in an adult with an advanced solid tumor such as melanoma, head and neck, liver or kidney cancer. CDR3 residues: CASSSPTPGRAVSYEQYF. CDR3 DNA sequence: TGTGCCAGCAGTTCCCCCACCCCTGGGCGGGCTGTTTCCTACGAGCAGTACTTC.